These 26 T cell receptor beta chains originate from one sample sequenced in a study of identical twins. One entry per CDR3 protein results from TCRdb running MiXCR on the 5' RACE reads. Counted here are fewer than 500,000 distinct CDR3 sequences, about 13% occurring once; the ten biggest clones make up 0.98%. These records were also assigned to another study, of yellow fever vaccine responses in identical twins.

The sample was CD4+ T cells sorted from blood. These receptors were taken from a woman in her late teens or twenties in good health.

This clonotype was seen repeatedly, ten times or more. The J gene is TRBJ1-1, the V gene TRBV28; TRBD1 might be the D (5 bases). Germline V lookup: CDR1 MDHEN, CDR2 SYDVKM. The CDR3 consists of 12 residues. Trimming removed 5 bases at V and 10 bases at J, with 14 bases between. The CDR3 loop reads CASSPRDFRAFF. The CDR3 DNA reads TGTGCCAGCAGTCCCCGGGACTTTCGAGCTTTCTTT.

V usage is TRBV7-3 and J usage is TRBJ2-1; D is possibly TRBD2 (6 bases). Germline V gene lookup returns CDR1 SGHTA and CDR2 FQGTGA. The CDR3 sequence is 19 residues long. Trimming left V 2 bases short and J 9 bases short, with 29 bases between. CDR3: CASSLLSRSPGGVSGEQFF. In DNA, the CDR3 is TGTGCCAGCAGCTTACTTTCCCGGTCCCCGGGCGGGGTATCCGGTGAGCAGTTCTTC.

This clonotype turned up a few times. This chain joins TRBV5-6 and TRBJ1-2; the D gene is possibly TRBD1 (5 bases). CDR3 length equals 15 residues. Germline loops: CDR1 SGHDT, CDR2 YYEEEE. Trimming pared 4 bases from V and 3 bases from J, leaving 16 bases between. CDR3 in DNA: TGTGCCAGCAGCCGTGGGCGCCCAGGGTACTATGGCTACACCTTC. Amino acid sequence: CASSRGRPGYYGYTF.

This clonotype showed up just a few times. The chain combines TRBV7-2 with TRBJ2-7; D is perhaps TRBD1 (5 bases). Per the germline V gene, CDR1 is SGHTA and CDR2 is FQGNSA. The CDR3 totals 13 residues. V lost 6 bases and J lost 1, with 10 bases in between. CDR3 loop: CASRNPGSYEQYF. In DNA, the CDR3 is TGTGCCAGCAGAAATCCAGGGTCCTACGAGCAGTACTTC.

This chain links TRBV7-2 with TRBJ2-7, with TRBD2 matching over 14 bases. This CDR3 has 17 residues. V lost 1 base, J lost 4 bases, and 6 bases stayed unmatched. Germline V lookup: CDR1 SGHTA, CDR2 FQGNSA. The CDR3 protein is CASSLVGTSGGEYEQYF. In nucleotides, the CDR3 is TGTGCCAGCAGCTTAGTCGGGACTAGCGGGGGAGAATACGAGCAGTACTTC.

This clonotype occurred a few times. CDR3 DNA sequence: TGTGCCACCAGCAGACCGCCGACTAGCGGGACGCCCGATGAGCAGTTCTTC. Translating it yields CATSRPPTSGTPDEQFF. The chain joins TRBV15 to TRBJ2-1, with 11 nucleotides matching TRBD2. The V gene's germline CDR1 is LNHNV and CDR2 YYDKDF (reference sequence). This CDR3 comprises 17 residues. The trim removed 2 bases at V and 8 bases at J, leaving 11 bases unmatched.

The V gene is TRBV6-2 or TRBV6-3, the J gene TRBJ1-5, with D tentatively TRBD1 (5 bases). Trimming removed 4 bases from V and 7 bases from J, with 11 bases in between. The germline V gene has CDR1 MNHEY and CDR2 SVGEGT. The CDR3 runs 13 residues. The CDR3 sequence: CASSSQGTQPQHF. CDR3 bases: TGTGCCAGCAGTTCCCAGGGTACACAGCCCCAGCATTTT.

This clonotype was counted many times. The chain uses TRBV7-9 and TRBJ2-7; 9 bases match TRBD1. This CDR3 contains 12 residues. Looked up from germline, CDR1 is SEHNR and CDR2 is FQNEAQ (reference sequence). J lost 3 bases, V lost 8 bases, and 2 bases had no gene match. The CDR3 coding sequence is TGTGCCAGCGGGACAGGGAGCTACGAGCAGTACTTC. Protein product: CASGTGSYEQYF.

This clonotype was counted a few times. The rearrangement links TRBV20-1 to TRBJ2-7; TRBD1 aligns across 8 bases. J gave up 5 bases and V 0 bases, and 6 bases lay outside the gene matches. Germline loops: CDR1 DFQATT, CDR2 SNEGSKA (reference sequence). This CDR3 spans 14 amino acids. Here the CDR3 DNA reads TGCAGTGCTAGAGATGAGGACAGGGTTGACGAGCAGTACTTC. Translating it yields CSARDEDRVDEQYF.

The rearrangement joins TRBV2 to TRBJ2-3; no reliable D call. The germline CDR1 and CDR2 sequences are SNHLY and FYNNEI. V lost 5 bases and J lost 6, with 9 bases in between. The CDR3 has 12 residues. In DNA, the CDR3 is TGTGCCAGCAGTTCATCCGGTGATACGCAGTATTTT. Residues: CASSSSGDTQYF.

This clonotype was counted many times. The chain couples TRBV24-1 to TRBJ2-1; D is perhaps TRBD2 (7 bases). Trimming left V 9 bases short and J 9 bases short, with 11 bases between. The CDR3 runs 11 residues. Germline V gene sequence: CDR1 KGHDR, CDR2 SFDVKD. This chain's CDR3 is CATGGASEQFF. The CDR3 bases are TGTGCCACCGGGGGGGCCAGTGAGCAGTTCTTC.

V gene TRBV23-1 combines with J gene TRBJ2-4; tentative D call: TRBD1 (6 bases). TRBV23-1 is an ORF for which the function is uncertain. V was trimmed by 0 bases and J by 3 bases, leaving 15 bases between them. The CDR3 sequence is 17 residues long. CDR3 region: CASSQSGDNLGKNIQYF. The CDR3 DNA sequence: TGCGCCAGCAGTCAATCAGGGGACAATCTGGGCAAAAACATTCAGTACTTC.

The CDR3 loop reads CASSYSAREVEAFF. For the CDR3, the DNA is TGTGCCAGCAGTTACTCGGCCAGGGAGGTTGAAGCTTTCTTT. V gene TRBV6-5 combines with J gene TRBJ1-1; a possible D gene is TRBD1 (5 bases). The CDR3 consists of 14 residues. V lost 0 bases and J lost 7, with 12 bases in between. CDR1 is MNHEY and CDR2 is SVGAGI in the germline V gene.

This clonotype was seen a few times. The gene calls are TRBV20-1 and TRBJ1-5, with a tentative D call TRBD1 (6 bases). This CDR3 contains 14 residues. Germline assignment: CDR1 DFQATT and CDR2 SNEGSKA (reference sequence). V dropped 2 bases and J dropped 3 bases, with 11 bases sitting between them. CDR3 region: CSARQGLLNQPQHF. The DNA of the CDR3 is TGCAGTGCTAGACAGGGGCTCCTCAATCAGCCCCAGCATTTT.

This chain links TRBV4-1 with TRBJ2-7; no definite D call. CDR1 is MGHRA and CDR2 is YSYEKL in the germline V gene. CDR3 length: 13 amino acids. V lost 0 bases to trimming and J lost 4 bases, with 7 bases between them. Written as DNA, the CDR3 is TGCGCCAGCAGCCAAGATGGGCTTTACGAGCAGTACTTC. It translates to CASSQDGLYEQYF.

This clonotype was recorded at least ten times. The chain employs TRBV5-1 and TRBJ2-7, with unresolved D. From germline, CDR1 is SGHRS and CDR2 YFSETQ. The CDR3 is 14 residues long. With 0 bases removed from V and 3 bases from J, the gap between germline ends came to 10 bases. CDR3 sequence: CASSLDPRHYEQYF. DNA for the CDR3: TGCGCCAGCAGCTTGGACCCTCGTCACTACGAGCAGTACTTC.

This clonotype was counted a few times. The chain carries TRBV20-1 and TRBJ2-3; perhaps TRBD1 as D (5 bases). V was trimmed by 5 bases and J by 6 bases, leaving 15 bases between them. Germline CDR1 is DFQATT and CDR2 is SNEGSKA (reference sequence). The CDR3 extends over 13 amino acids. The CDR3 sequence: CSAWGQPGDTQYF. Here the CDR3 DNA reads TGCAGTGCTTGGGGCCAGCCGGGCGATACGCAGTATTTT.

The CDR3 reads CASSLGTSGRGDTQYF. The CDR3 DNA reads as TGTGCCAGCAGCTTGGGGACTAGCGGGAGGGGAGATACGCAGTATTTT. The chain recombines TRBV7-6 with TRBJ2-3; 16 bases are a match to TRBD2. This CDR3 comprises 16 residues. CDR1 SGHVS and CDR2 FNYEAQ come from the germline V gene. Trimming at V came to 3 bases and at J to 5 bases, leaving 2 bases not matched to a gene.

The table lists this clonotype with many counts. The V gene is TRBV7-9, the J gene TRBJ1-1, with unresolved D. The V end was cut by 2 bases, the J end by 3 bases, with 13 bases between. The CDR3 is 15 residues long. Germline V gene lookup returns CDR1 SEHNR and CDR2 FQNEAQ (reference sequence). CDR3 amino acids: CASSLTSRPDTEAFF. In DNA, the CDR3 is TGTGCCAGCAGCTTAACTTCCAGGCCAGACACTGAAGCTTTCTTT.

This clonotype was recorded a few times. The V gene is TRBV2, the J gene TRBJ2-3; a weak D match, TRBD2 (6 bases). This CDR3 contains 14 residues. V was shortened by 7 bases and J by 3 bases, with 14 bases between the two germline ends. CDR1 SNHLY and CDR2 FYNNEI come from the germline V gene. CDR3 DNA sequence: TGTGCCAGCACATGGGGCGGGGAGACAGATACGCAGTATTTT. Its protein is CASTWGGETDTQYF.

The chain carries TRBV6-2 or TRBV6-3 and TRBJ1-1; D may be TRBD1 (5 bases). Germline CDR1 and CDR2: MNHEY and SVGEGT. V was clipped by 6 bases and J by 0 bases, with 11 bases between them. The CDR3 is 14 residues long. CDR3 in DNA: TGTGCCAGCAGCCGGGACGCGGTGAACACTGAAGCTTTCTTT. Its translation is CASSRDAVNTEAFF.

The chain joins TRBV4-2 to TRBJ1-1; D unresolved. Trimming cost V 0 bases and J 1 base, with 9 bases left between them. CDR1 and CDR2 from the germline V gene are LGHNA and YNFKEQ. The CDR3 covers 15 residues. For the CDR3, the DNA is TGTGCCAGCAGCCAAGATACCCTCAAGAACACTGAAGCTTTCTTT. Residues: CASSQDTLKNTEAFF.

This clonotype was observed at least ten times. The rearrangement joins TRBV12-3 or TRBV12-4 to TRBJ2-3; 9 nucleotides match TRBD1. J was trimmed by 0 bases and V by 7 bases; bases with no gene match: 5. The CDR3 is 15 amino acids. CDR3 DNA: TGTGCCAGCACGCGGACAGGGGCTAGCACAGATACGCAGTATTTT. Amino acids: CASTRTGASTDTQYF.

The gene calls are TRBV6-5 and TRBJ2-2; 7 bases are shared with TRBD1. Germline CDR1 is MNHEY and CDR2 is SVGAGI. The CDR3 has 12 amino acids. The V segment lost 6 bases and the J segment 7 bases; nucleotides outside the gene matches: 2. Written as DNA, the CDR3 is TGTGCCAGCAGGTGGGACAGCGGGGAGCTGTTTTTT. Translation: CASRWDSGELFF.

This clonotype was observed many times. The rearrangement uses TRBV7-3 and TRBJ2-5; the D is unclear. The ends were cut back, 2 bases at V and 1 base at J, with 8 bases in the middle. CDR1 and CDR2 from the germline V gene are SGHTA and FQGTGA. CDR3 length: 14 amino acids. CDR3 sequence: CASSLGPGQETQYF. The CDR3 DNA follows: TGTGCCAGCAGCTTAGGCCCGGGCCAAGAGACCCAGTACTTC. Supplemented by reference TRBV7-3 and TRBJ2-5, the full variable domain reads GAGVSQTPSNKVTEKGKYVELRCDPISGHTALYWYRQSLGQGPEFLIYFQGTGAADDSGLPNDRFFAVRPEGSVSTLKIQRTERGDSAVYLCASSLGPGQETQYFGPGTRLLVL.

This clonotype came up a few times. The chain uses TRBV12-3 or TRBV12-4 and TRBJ1-1, with 7 bases identical to TRBD1. J gave up 1 base and V 5 bases, and 4 bases lay outside the gene matches. The CDR3 has 14 amino acids. The CDR3 region is CASSAHRGNTEAFF. The CDR3 DNA reads TGTGCCAGCAGTGCCCACAGGGGGAACACTGAAGCTTTCTTT.